This entry lists 7 T cell receptor beta chains sequenced from one sample in a study of spatial heterogeneity in lung cancer. TCRdb analysed the 5' RACE reads with MiXCR anew, one entry per CDR3 protein. Of 40,000 to 55,000 distinct CDR3 sequences listed, around 15% were seen once; the top ten hold 50% to 60%. The time point: sample taken at primary tumor resection. Material: PBMCs, obtained at surgery. These receptor sequences come from a male donor with early-stage non-small cell lung cancer.

The J gene is TRBJ2-3, the V gene TRBV5-1, with D tentatively TRBD1 (6 bases). V was trimmed by 2 bases and J by 5 bases, leaving 12 bases between them. CDR3 length: 14 residues. CDR1 and CDR2 (germline): SGHRS, YFSETQ. In DNA, the CDR3 is TGCGCCAGCAGCTTAACAGGGAGCCAAGATACGCAGTATTTT. This encodes CASSLTGSQDTQYF.

The table lists this clonotype with many counts. The chain is built from TRBV12-3 or TRBV12-4 and TRBJ1-3; D is unclear. The CDR3 extends over 16 amino acids. V shed 11 bases and J shed 1 base, with 21 bases lying between them. CDR3 nucleotide sequence: TGTGCCGCACCCCTCTCTCCCGCATTTTCTGGAAACACCATATATTTT. Translating gives CAAPLSPAFSGNTIYF.

The V and J genes are TRBV7-3 and TRBJ2-1, with 11 bases lining up with TRBD2. This CDR3 is built from 15 residues. Germline CDR1 reads SGHTA; CDR2 reads FQGTGA. V gave up 4 bases and J gave up 6 bases; unmatched junction bases: 5. CDR3 in amino acids: CASSSLAGARNEQFF. DNA of the CDR3: TGTGCCAGCAGCTCACTAGCGGGAGCTCGCAATGAGCAGTTCTTC.

This clonotype showed up just a few times. This chain links TRBV29-1 with TRBJ1-1; 7 bases agree with TRBD1. J gave up 0 bases and V 4 bases, and 2 bases lay outside the gene matches. CDR1 and CDR2 from the germline V gene are SQVTM and ANQGSEA. This CDR3 has 13 residues. CDR3 loop: CSVGGQMNTEAFF. CDR3 nucleotides: TGCAGCGTTGGGGGACAGATGAACACTGAAGCTTTCTTT.

This clonotype was found a few times. The chain links TRBV11-3 to TRBJ1-3, with D uncertain. The CDR3 is made up of 15 amino acids. In germline, CDR1 is SGHNT, CDR2 YENEEA. The V end was cut by 4 bases, the J end by 2 bases, with 12 bases between. CDR3 region: CASSSSPIPGNTIYF. In DNA form, the CDR3 reads TGTGCCAGCAGCTCTAGTCCGATACCTGGAAACACCATATATTTT.

This clonotype was found a few times. V and J are TRBV5-5 and TRBJ2-6; TRBD1 or TRBD2 may be the D gene (6 bases each). The V end lost 6 bases, the J end lost 0 bases, and 16 bases lay between the germline ends. There are 17 residues in the CDR3. The V gene's germline CDR1 is SGHKS and CDR2 YYEKEE (reference sequence). The CDR3 sequence: CASILGGLTSGANVLTF. In DNA, the CDR3 is TGTGCCAGCATCCTAGGGGGGTTGACCTCTGGGGCCAACGTCCTGACTTTC.

This clonotype turned up a few times. The chain employs TRBV5-1 and TRBJ2-7; 8 positions agree with TRBD1. The CDR3 is 13 amino acids. The ends lost 2 bases at V and 7 bases at J; junction bases unmatched: 5. Germline V gene data show CDR1 as SGHRS and CDR2 as YFSETQ. The CDR3 nucleotides read TGCGCCAGCAGCTTAGGACAGGGCGGGGAGCAGTACTTC. Translating gives CASSLGQGGEQYF.